This TCR beta chain originates from a study of T cells in Graves' hyperthyroidism and ophthalmopathy. Points from the study as a whole: Most thyroid clonotypes that were expanded above 0.001 also turned up in blood.

Comments on this clonotype: Its antigen is unidentified. This may stem from a read error, because a much larger clone lies one nucleotide away.

The germline CDR1 and CDR2 sequences are SGHTA and FQGNSA. CDR3 length: 15 amino acids. Graves' hyperthyroidism is called stable when ophthalmopathy does not progress within 18 months. Patients showing uncontrolled infection, other autoimmune disease, pregnancy or lactation were ineligible. What was amplified from RNA transcripts were TCR beta CDR3 regions. An initial round of RT-PCR targeting the TCR CDR3 relied on the HTBI primer set. MiXCR, applied by TCRdb to the multiplex PCR reads, yields one record per CDR3 protein. The sample lists 550,000 to 800,000 distinct CDR3 sequences, roughly a sixth occurring once.

The genes are TRBV7-2 and TRBJ2-1; 9 bases fit TRBD1. The DNA matches TRBJ2-7 better at its end, which makes the J call doubtful. Sequenced material: blood. The sequence was collected from a man between 45 and 60 years old with Graves' hyperthyroidism. CDR3 bases: TGTGCCAGCAGCTTTGGACAGGGGTTTTCGAATGAGCAGTACTTC. It codes for CASSFGQGFSNEQYF.